The clone carrying this T cell receptor (beta chain) was picked up a small number of times. Its cognate antigen is unknown. MiXCR, applied by TCRdb to the RT-PCR reads, yields one record per CDR3 protein. Here the sample spans around 580,000 distinct CDR3 sequences, approximately 15% being singletons. The junction had 14 bases not matched to a gene; V was cut back by 4 bases and J by 6 bases. CDR1 and CDR2 from the germline V gene are ENHRY and SYGVKD. The CDR3 sequence is 17 residues long. The entry originates in a study of response to subunit inactivated influenza vaccine. Study-wide findings and caveats: Authors suggested that a seasonal influenza vaccination recruits few new T cells each time.

V gene TRBV10-3 combines with J gene TRBJ2-1; 8 bases map to TRBD2. This specimen consisted of PBMCs from blood, obtained about 11 days after vaccination. This TCR was sampled from a man aged 50-60 years who received an inactivated influenza vaccine. The CDR3 loop is CAISGLEAGAAFNEQFF. The CDR3 DNA follows: TGTGCCATCAGTGGGTTGGAAGCGGGAGCGGCGTTCAATGAGCAGTTCTTC.